This TCR beta chain was sequenced for a study of beta chain features in type 1 diabetes (dated by TCRdb to between 2018 and 2020). Study-level background: Mean age, gender distribution, total cell number and subset yield did not differ between patients and healthy donors. A total of roughly 100,000,000 sorted cells were examined across all samples, and the number of cells per subset was strongly correlated with RNA yield. The study compared TCRB repertoires of sorted circulating CD4+ T cell subsets between recently diagnosed type 1 diabetes patients and matched healthy donors. Naive and central memory subsets were obtained from all 30 or so donors, but regulatory and stem cell-like memory subsets were isolated from only 8 patients and 8 healthy donors.

Each donor gave one peripheral blood draw, averaging approximately 120 mL, which was collected into heparinised tubes. Naive, central memory, regulatory and stem cell-like memory CD4+ T cells were sorted on a BD FACSAria II using a panel including CD45RO, CCR7, CD25, CD127, CD95 and CD27. Every sorted population had a purity above 95%. PBMCs were isolated immediately by Lymphoprep density gradient centrifugation and stained directly without culture. So that batch effects would be minimized, each experiment stained and sorted samples in pairs, pairing one healthy donor with one patient. The High Capacity cDNA Reverse Transcription Kit was used to reverse transcribe all of the isolated RNA, meaning that expressed TCRB transcripts were what got sequenced. Deep immunoSEQ sequencing was performed on naive, central memory and regulatory T cell samples, with an average of about 4 million total reads per sample. Sorted cells were lysed in RLT buffer, and RNA was extracted using DNase-treated RNeasy Micro or Mini kits according to cell number. Each cell subset was processed separately to prevent cross-contamination, with patient and healthy donor samples processed together. The immunoSEQ multiplex PCR was used to amplify TCRB sequences from cDNA, generating 87-bp fragments that spanned the CDR3 region. Sequencing of the amplicons was done on the Illumina HiSeq platform. Turning to the authors' computational methods: PCR bias was corrected computationally using synthetic template baselines, and reads within Hamming distance 2 were collapsed, with unmergeable singletons discarded. Reads were aligned against IMGT so that V, D and J genes, CDR3 length and insertions or deletions at six rearrangement sites could be assigned. Clonotype counts were normalized to sorted cell number within each subset before computing true diversity and Gini coefficients with the tcR R package. Repertoire sharing was quantified using the overlap coefficient calculated on TCRB nucleotide sequences. The immuneACCESS repertoire file appears here via TCRdb, limited to in-frame rearrangements. These files lack a portion of the clones; in checked studies, under half of the deficit traces to unresolved V genes, and the cause of the others is not known. V, J and clone size derive from that table, while D and trimming were established from the DNA sequence. For this sample the table gives 120,000 or so clones, of which 16% were detected only once. The top ten hold 2.3% of the sample.

Details on this clone: The antigen this receptor binds is unknown. No quality values exist for individual bases; no much larger clone is one base distant.

The germline V gene supplies CDR1 SQVTM and CDR2 ANQGSEA. Between the V and J ends, shortened by 5 bases and 0 bases respectively, the junction contains 16 bases. Inclusive of the bounding cysteine and phenylalanine, the CDR3 is 15 residues long. Only the CDR3 DNA is retained, 45 bases long and in frame from the first base. Findings and caveats that apply to the study as a whole: At VDJ recombination sites, type 1 diabetes patients had fewer insertions and more deleted nucleotides, which implies abnormalities in thymic rearrangement. The naive, central memory and regulatory TCRB repertoires appeared to resemble one another more closely among patients than among healthy donors. In all four CD4+ subsets, TCRB CDR3 length was moderately but significantly shorter in type 1 diabetes patients. Because cDNA rather than genomic DNA was sequenced, highly expressing activated cells could have been over-represented, although no difference in activation and CD3 levels was found between groups. PCR might favor shorter templates, but patient and control samples were amplified and corrected together, so any skew would affect both groups equally. Because the HLA sub-analyses included only small numbers of individuals, any influence of HLA type on TCRB rearrangement was left unresolved.

Sequenced: central memory CD4+ T cells from blood. This sequence was found in a man aged 25 to 40 with type 1 diabetes. This chain joins TRBV29-1 to TRBJ1-1, and perhaps TRBD1 as D gene, on 6 matching bases. The CDR3 is CSVTKPGHLNTEAFF. The DNA sequence is TGCAGCGTTACCAAGCCGGGACATTTGAACACTGAAGCTTTCTTT.